The 14 T cell receptor beta chains below all came from one sample that was sequenced in a study of T cells in Graves' hyperthyroidism and ophthalmopathy. TCR beta CDR3 regions were amplified from RNA transcripts. TCR CDR3 underwent first-round RT-PCR with the HTBI primer set. TCRdb passed the multiplex PCR reads through MiXCR, listing each CDR3 protein once. The table includes under 400,000 distinct CDR3 sequences, around 18% detected once. Material for sequencing was blood. The source is a woman in her thirties or forties with Graves' ophthalmopathy.

As regards this clonotype: A read error may produce the germline difference seen at one junction end. The chain recombines TRBV6-1 with TRBJ2-5; no clear D. Germline values: CDR1 MNHNS, CDR2 SASEGT. The length of the CDR3 is 14 residues. CDR3 region: CASKSGRIQETRYF. CDR3 coding DNA: TGTGCCAGCAAATCAGGACGGATTCAAGAGACCCGGTACTTC.

This clonotype was seen at least ten times. J is TRBJ1-2 and V is TRBV19, with TRBD1 matching over 8 bases. Trimming took 5 bases from V and 4 from J; bases not matched to a gene: 9. The CDR3 is 15 amino acids. CDR1 is LNHDA and CDR2 is SQIVND in the germline V gene (reference sequence). The CDR3 bases are TGTGCCAGTAGTTTCGGACAGGGACCCACCTATGGCTACACCTTC. Protein: CASSFGQGPTYGYTF. The full variable domain, completed using reference TRBV19 and TRBJ1-2, is DGGITQSPKYLFRKEGQNVTLSCEQNLNHDAMYWYRQDPGQGLRLIYYSQIVNDFQKGDIAEGYSVSREKKESFPLTVTSAQKNPTAFYLCASSFGQGPTYGYTFGSGTRLTVV.

This clonotype appeared many times. CDR3 protein: CSATREVGELFF. The DNA for the CDR3 is TGCAGCGCCACCCGGGAAGTCGGGGAGCTGTTTTTT. The chain has TRBV29-1 and TRBJ2-2; a weak D match, TRBD2 (5 bases). CDR3 size: 12 residues. V was shortened by 7 bases and J by 7 bases, with 13 bases between the two germline ends. Germline V lookup: CDR1 SQVTM, CDR2 ANQGSEA.

This clonotype was seen at least ten times. The chain links TRBV6-5 to TRBJ1-2, with D unresolved. The CDR3 covers 13 residues. The germline gives CDR1 MNHEY, CDR2 SVGAGI. V gave up 2 bases and J gave up 3 bases, with 7 bases separating them. The CDR3 bases are TGTGCCAGCAGTTACGTGGGAGACTATGGCTACACCTTC. Its translation is CASSYVGDYGYTF.

This clonotype came up a few times. The genes are TRBV28 and TRBJ2-2, with D perhaps TRBD1 (6 bases). The V end lost 5 bases, the J end lost 4 bases, and 11 bases lay between the germline ends. The CDR3 consists of 14 residues. Germline CDR1 reads MDHEN; CDR2 reads SYDVKM. The DNA of the CDR3 is TGTGCCAGCAGTGCCGGGACAAGCACCGGGGAGCTGTTTTTT. Amino acids: CASSAGTSTGELFF.

This clonotype was detected once. An end of the junction does not agree with germline; a read error may underlie this. This chain joins TRBV7-3 and TRBJ1-3, with D hard to call. The germline V gene encodes CDR1 SGHTA and CDR2 FQGTGA. CDR3 length: 14 residues. CDR3 loop: CASSLTLEGNTICF. CDR3 nucleotides: TGTGCCAGCAGCTTAACCTTGGAGGGAAACACCATATGTTTT.

This clonotype was observed many times. The CDR3 spells CASSQDTAGSGYTF. DNA for the CDR3: TGTGCCAGCAGCCAAGATACGGCAGGGTCTGGCTACACCTTC. The V call is TRBV3-1, the J call TRBJ1-2; a weak D match, TRBD1 (5 bases). Germline V CDR1 and CDR2: LGHDT, YNNKEL (reference sequence). Trimming took off 0 bases at V and 7 bases at J, with 12 bases between the two ends. CDR3 size: 14 residues.

This sequence joins TRBV12-3 or TRBV12-4 and TRBJ2-7; tentatively, D is TRBD2 (6 bases). V lost 1 base and J 3 bases, leaving 16 bases between the germline ends. The CDR3 totals 16 residues. Here the CDR3 DNA reads TGTGCCAGCAGTTTAGGCCTCGGGAGAAGAGGCTACGAGCAGTACTTC. Encoded protein: CASSLGLGRRGYEQYF.

This clonotype was recorded many times. The chain couples TRBV7-2 to TRBJ1-5; D is perhaps TRBD1 (5 bases). CDR1 and CDR2 (germline): SGHTA, FQGNSA. Trimming took off 2 bases at V and 0 bases at J, with 8 bases between the two ends. The CDR3 is 15 residues long. As DNA, the CDR3 is TGTGCCAGCAGCTTACAGGGAGATAGCAATCAGCCCCAGCATTTT. Encoded protein: CASSLQGDSNQPQHF.

At least ten counts were recorded for this clonotype. This chain connects TRBV2 to TRBJ2-7; TRBD1 matches 8 bases. This CDR3 spans 17 amino acids. With 3 bases clipped from V and 5 bases from J, the junction kept 15 bases outside the gene matches. The germline V gene encodes CDR1 SNHLY and CDR2 FYNNEI. The CDR3 region is CASSDLTGTGLGNEQYF. As DNA, the CDR3 is TGTGCCAGCAGTGACCTTACCGGGACAGGCTTAGGGAACGAGCAGTACTTC.

This clonotype was seen once. The chain employs TRBV27 and TRBJ2-2; D remains unclear. The germline CDR1 and CDR2 sequences are MNHEY and SMNVEV (reference sequence). Trimming pared 7 bases from V and 1 base from J, leaving 13 bases between. The CDR3 loop spans 15 amino acids. DNA for the CDR3: TGTGCCAGCAAGCTGTCTCGGCGGAACACCGGGGAGCTGTTTTTT. Amino acid sequence: CASKLSRRNTGELFF.

This clonotype has a count of ten or more. The chain combines TRBV15 with TRBJ2-7; TRBD1 is a possible D gene (6 bases). CDR1 is LNHNV, CDR2 YYDKDF, per germline (reference sequence). Trimming took off 3 bases at V and 6 bases at J, with 15 bases between the two ends. The CDR3 is made up of 14 amino acids. CDR3 in amino acids: CATSSRDIKGEQYF. Written as DNA, the CDR3 is TGTGCCACCAGCAGCAGGGACATTAAGGGCGAGCAGTACTTC.

This clonotype was seen at least ten times. The genes are TRBV5-1 and TRBJ2-5; no clear D gene. The V end was cut by 2 bases, the J end by 2 bases, with 4 bases between. The CDR3 runs 12 residues. Germline CDR1 SGHRS, CDR2 YFSETQ. The CDR3 reads CASSLEQETQYF. CDR3 bases: TGCGCCAGCAGCTTAGAGCAAGAGACCCAGTACTTC.

This clonotype was counted a few times. V usage is TRBV12-3 or TRBV12-4 and J usage is TRBJ2-7, with D possibly matching TRBD1 (6 bases). The V gene lost 6 bases and the J gene lost 4 bases, with 16 bases spanning the gap. This CDR3 has 14 residues. For the CDR3, the DNA is TGTGCCAGCAGAAATACACAGGGATCTTACGAGCAGTACTTC. The encoded protein is CASRNTQGSYEQYF.